This T cell receptor beta chain was found in a study of identical twins. The CDR3 is 16 amino acids. V was pared by 3 bases and J by 0 bases, with 12 bases between. Germline values: CDR1 LNHDA, CDR2 SQIVND (reference sequence). With template switching, a universal primer site was added, and the cDNA carried unique molecular identifiers. Each CDR3 protein is one row after TCRdb ran MiXCR on the 5' RACE reads. The table has about 890,000 distinct CDR3 sequences, roughly an eighth seen once; the top ten hold roughly 1.6%. The same specimen was also included in a second study, on yellow fever vaccine responses in identical twins.

This TCR was sampled from a woman aged 18-29 years in good health. This chain connects TRBV19 to TRBJ1-5, with a weak D call TRBD1 (5 bases). The sample consisted of PBMCs. This CDR3 reads CASSIRQGNSNQPQHF. The CDR3 nucleotides are TGTGCCAGTAGTATCCGGCAGGGCAATAGCAATCAGCCCCAGCATTTT.